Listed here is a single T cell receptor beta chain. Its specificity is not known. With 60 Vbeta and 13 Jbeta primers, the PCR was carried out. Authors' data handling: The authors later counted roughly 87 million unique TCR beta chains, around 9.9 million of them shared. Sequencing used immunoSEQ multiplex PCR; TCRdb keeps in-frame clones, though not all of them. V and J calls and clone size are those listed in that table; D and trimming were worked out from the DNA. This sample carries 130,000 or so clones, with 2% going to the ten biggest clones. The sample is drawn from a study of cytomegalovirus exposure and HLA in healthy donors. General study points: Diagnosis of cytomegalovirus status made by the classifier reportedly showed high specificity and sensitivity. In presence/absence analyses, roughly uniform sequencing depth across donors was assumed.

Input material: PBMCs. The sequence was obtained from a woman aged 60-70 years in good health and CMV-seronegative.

CDR3 DNA: TGTGCCAGCAGCCAGGACGGACAGTTAGTTCGTCAGCCCCAGCATTTT. Translation: CASSQDGQLVRQPQHF. The chain employs TRBV4-2 and TRBJ1-5, with D maybe TRBD1 (6 bases). This CDR3 contains 16 residues. From germline, CDR1 is LGHNA and CDR2 YNFKEQ. Trimming left V 3 bases short and J 6 bases short, with 18 bases between.